The 5 T cell receptor beta chains presented below share a single source sample, sequenced in a study of T cell responses to AZD1222 COVID-19 vaccine. Some clones are missing from TCRdb's copy, which holds only in-frame ones; the method was immunoSEQ multiplex PCR. The sample has some 150,000 clones, under 95% seen once. The sample consisted of peripheral blood, taken on day 0 of AZD1222 vaccination. The receptors derive from an adult in good health.

The J gene is TRBJ2-7, the V gene TRBV30, with D unclear. Between the trimmed V and J ends, which lost 0 bases and 7 bases, there was a span of 13 bases. The CDR3 loop spans 13 amino acids. Germline CDR1 GTSNPN, CDR2 SVGIG (reference sequence). The CDR3 sequence: CAWSVGRRGEQYF. The DNA for the CDR3 is TGTGCCTGGAGTGTAGGGCGGCGTGGGGAGCAGTACTTC.

The chain uses TRBV7-3 and TRBJ2-1, with 14 bases fitting TRBD2. The trim removed 3 bases at V and 7 bases at J, leaving 5 bases unmatched. The length of the CDR3 is 16 residues. The germline V gene has CDR1 SGHTA and CDR2 FQGTGA. CDR3 nucleotide sequence: TGTGCCAGCAGCTTTTCTAGACTAGCGGGAGGGAATGAGCAGTTCTTC. Translation: CASSFSRLAGGNEQFF.

The gene calls are TRBV7-3 and TRBJ2-3, with 9 bases that match TRBD1. The J segment lost 3 bases and the V segment lost 1 base, leaving 8 bases of the junction unmatched. The germline gives CDR1 SGHTA, CDR2 FQGTGA. This CDR3 has 17 amino acids. The CDR3 DNA reads TGTGCCAGCAGCTTAATTGGCGGGGACAGGGTTACAGATACGCAGTATTTT. Translated: CASSLIGGDRVTDTQYF.

Concerning this clone itself: Other DNA sequences within the sample encode an identical CDR3. This sequence joins TRBV9 and TRBJ1-4, with TRBD1 matching 8 bases. Unmatched junction bases numbered 0, after V lost 0 bases and J lost 5 bases. Germline V gene data show CDR1 as SGDLS and CDR2 as YYNGEE. The CDR3 has 14 amino acids. This chain's CDR3 is CASSVGQGNEKLFF. For the CDR3, the DNA is TGTGCCAGCAGCGTAGGACAGGGGAATGAAAAACTGTTTTTT. Drawing the rest from reference TRBV9 and TRBJ1-4, the complete variable domain is DSGVTQTPKHLITATGQRVTLRCSPRSGDLSVYWYQQSLDQGLQFLIQYYNGEERAKGNILERFSAQQFPDLHSELNLSSLELGDSALYFCASSVGQGNEKLFFGSGTQLSVL.

The CDR3 DNA reads as TGTGCCAGCAGTTCAATGTCGGAAAAACTGTTTTTT. Protein product: CASSSMSEKLFF. This rearrangement joins TRBV2 to TRBJ1-4; D unresolved. Germline-derived CDR1 and CDR2 are SNHLY and FYNNEI. The CDR3 totals 12 residues. Trimming stripped 5 bases from V and 8 bases from J, with 9 bases between.